A selection of T cell receptor beta chains follows, all from one sample in a study of identifying expanded T cells in peripheral blood. Sequenced by immunoSEQ multiplex PCR; TCRdb stores in-frame clones only, minus some. In the table there are about 94,000 clones, nearly 90% of which are singletons. Sequenced input: blood. Receptor source: a person aged 18 to 70 in good health. Each CDR3 is given with its conserved first and last residue.

J | V | length | CDR3
TRBJ1-1 | TRBV27 | 13 | CASSLQVETEAFF
TRBJ2-1 | TRBV10-2 | 15 | CASSEGQPSYNEQFF
TRBJ1-1 | TRBV19 | 13 | CASSLQPNTEAFF
TRBJ2-6 | TRBV5-1 | 16 | CASDTGESSGANVLTF
TRBJ1-1 | TRBV4-3 | 14 | CASSQGGRNTEAFF
TRBJ2-1 | TRBV4-3 | 13 | CASSPGLHNEQFF
TRBJ1-1 | TRBV6-5 | 14 | CASTTGGLNTEAFF
TRBJ2-1 | TRBV4-3 | 15 | CASSQVRQDYNEQFF
TRBJ1-1 | TRBV7-8 | 18 | CASSLEVPPEGMNTEAFF
TRBJ1-1 | TRBV9 | 14 | CASSVRDRVTEAFF
TRBJ2-1 | TRBV14 | 16 | CASSQDTGSIYNEQFF
TRBJ2-5 | TRBV5-1 | 11 | CASSLQETQYF
TRBJ1-2 | TRBV2 | 14 | CASRRTGPSYGYTF
TRBJ1-1 | TRBV18 | 12 | CASSPLNTEAFF
TRBJ1-3 | TRBV30 | 12 | CAWSGSGNTIYF
TRBJ1-5 | TRBV7-8 | 15 | CASSLRGDGNQPQHF
TRBJ1-2 | TRBV30 | 12 | CAWRVFGYGYTF
TRBJ2-7 | TRBV9 | 15 | CASSPARGPTYEQYF
TRBJ1-2 | TRBV5-4 | 13 | CASSLGGKYGYTF
TRBJ1-2 | TRBV7-8 | 13 | CASSPPQRRGYTF
TRBJ1-2 | TRBV6-5 | 15 | CASSYVKGVNYGYTF
TRBJ1-4 | TRBV6-6 | 14 | CASSFGTGNEKLFF
TRBJ2-3 | TRBV29-1 | 12 | CSVEDGGDTQYF
TRBJ1-2 | TRBV21-1 | 17 | CASSKERDAGLDYGYTF
TRBJ1-1 | TRBV7-8 | 14 | CASSLEWEGTEAFF
TRBJ2-1 | TRBV7-2 | 15 | CASSPSGMGGNEQFF
TRBJ1-2 | TRBV2 | 13 | CASGGGLEYGYTF
TRBJ1-4 | TRBV6-5 | 14 | CASSYGAQEGKLFF
TRBJ2-1 | TRBV30 | 13 | CAWSVDSQNEQFF
TRBJ2-5 | TRBV27 | 14 | CASSRWFSQETQYF
TRBJ2-1 | TRBV10-1 | 17 | CASSDAIGTGIYNEQFF
TRBJ2-6 | TRBV7-3 | 16 | CASSFDLGGGANVLTF
TRBJ1-5 | TRBV5-1 | 15 | CASSLTTGANQPQHF
TRBJ1-2 | TRBV30 | 13 | CAWSRGQDYGYTF
TRBJ2-7 | TRBV6-5 | 15 | CASSYSGGRTYEQYF